This T cell receptor (beta chain) was sequenced for a study of shared clonotypes between healthy human individuals. Genomic DNA came from about 97 million PBMCs in unsorted samples. The V gene's germline CDR1 is LNHNV and CDR2 YYDKDF (reference sequence). This CDR3 has 15 residues. Trimming stripped 1 base from V and 4 bases from J, with 11 bases between. Sequenced by immunoSEQ multiplex PCR; TCRdb stores in-frame clones only, minus some. The sample records hundreds of thousands of clones, around 78% being singletons. The receptor was derived from a woman between 40 and 50 years old in good health. Some clones in this sample may be carry-over from other donors' samples. The chain employs TRBV15 and TRBJ1-5; possibly TRBD1 for D (5 bases). The sequenced material came from PBMCs. Written as DNA, the CDR3 is TGTGCCACCAGCAGAGGACAGTTCATTAATCAGCCCCAGCATTTT. Translated, it gives CATSRGQFINQPQHF. The entire variable domain, with the rest obtained from reference TRBV15 and TRBJ1-5, is as follows: DAMVIQNPRYQVTQFGKPVTLSCSQTLNHNVMYWYQQKSSQAPKLLFHYYDKDFNNEADTPDNFQSRRPNTSFCFLDIRSPGLGDTAMYLCATSRGQFINQPQHFGDGTRLSIL.